Here is one TCR beta chain with its context. Antigen unknown. V dropped 0 bases and J dropped 8 bases, with 5 bases sitting between them. Germline CDR1 reads SEHNR; CDR2 reads FQNEAQ (reference sequence). The CDR3 is made up of 12 amino acids. These data come from a study of immune evolution from preneoplasia to lung adenocarcinoma. Study outcomes and limitations: Normal lung had the highest top T cell clone frequencies.

Profiled with immunoSEQ multiplex PCR; TCRdb holds only in-frame clones, not every one. The repertoire holds some 15,000 clones, with 65% to 90% as singletons. H&E slides confirmed each diagnosis, reviewed by two pathologists independently. After pathologic assessment, macro-dissection selected premalignant or tumor cells for extraction. The chain recombines TRBV7-9 with TRBJ2-1; D is ambiguous. The TCR was taken from a donor of 70 years or more with lung adenocarcinoma. Sequencing input: FFPE lung adenocarcinoma in situ tissue. The CDR3 loop is CASSLANHEQFF. The CDR3, as DNA: TGTGCCAGCAGCTTAGCGAACCATGAGCAGTTCTTC. Filled out from reference TRBV7-9 and TRBJ2-1, the complete variable domain reads DTGVSQNPRHKITKRGQNVTFRCDPISEHNRLYWYRQTLGQGPEFLTYFQNEAQLEKSRLLSDRFSAERPKGSFSTLEIQRTEQGDSAMYLCASSLANHEQFFGPGTRLTVL.